This TCR beta chain comes out of a study of OX40 agonist ivuxolimab in advanced cancers. As for the study in general: Clinicians treated patients with ivuxolimab, an agonistic anti-OX40 (CD134) antibody. Enrolled patients in dose escalation had cancers that were hepatocellular carcinoma, melanoma, renal cell or head and neck cancer. Past anti-PD-1, anti-PD-L1 or anti-CTLA-4 therapy was accepted, and 40% had received some.

Profiling relied on immunoSEQ multiplex PCR, and the TCRdb table lists in-frame clones only, not all of them. Of tens of thousands of clones detected, 88% appear once; the ten largest clones hold roughly 1%. The V end lost 5 bases, the J end lost 3 bases, and 10 bases lay between the germline ends. The length of the CDR3 is 13 residues. Germline CDR1 SGHNT, CDR2 YENEEA. The sample consisted of CD4+ or CD8+ T cells sorted from blood, taken in a trial of the OX40 agonist ivuxolimab. The chain recombines TRBV11-3 with TRBJ1-1; possibly TRBD1 for D (5 bases). The TCR sequence derives from an adult with an advanced solid tumor such as melanoma, head and neck, liver or kidney cancer. CDR3 residues: CASSTQEDTEAFF. The DNA of the CDR3 is TGTGCCAGCAGCACACAGGAAGACACTGAAGCTTTCTTT.